The 30 T cell receptor beta chains given below trace back to one sample, sequenced in a study of cytomegalovirus exposure and HLA in healthy donors. PCR was performed using 60 Vbeta and 13 Jbeta primers. Clones were read by immunoSEQ multiplex PCR, and TCRdb kept only the in-frame ones, dropping some. The sample contains about 190,000 clones, over 75% of which appear only once. The sequenced sample was PBMCs. These receptors came from a woman aged 45 to 65 in good health and CMV-seropositive.

This chain uses TRBV29-1 with TRBJ2-3; a weak D match, TRBD2 (6 bases). This CDR3 has 12 residues. V lost 7 bases, J lost 2 bases, and 10 bases lay in between. Germline V lookup: CDR1 SQVTM, CDR2 ANQGSEA. The chain's CDR3 is CSASEFTDTQYF. Here the CDR3 DNA reads TGCAGCGCTAGCGAATTCACAGATACGCAGTATTTT.

The chain employs TRBV14 and TRBJ1-2; D call uncertain. This CDR3 is built from 13 residues. Trimming removed 1 base at V and 2 bases at J, with 5 bases between. Germline assignment: CDR1 SGHDN and CDR2 FVKESK. The CDR3 DNA reads as TGTGCCAGCAGCCAAGGGCAAAACTATGGCTACACCTTC. Its protein is CASSQGQNYGYTF.

The V call is TRBV7-2, the J call TRBJ2-3; 13 nucleotides match TRBD2. In germline, CDR1 is SGHTA, CDR2 FQGNSA. V dropped 5 bases and J dropped 6; count of bases not matched to a gene: 11. The CDR3 extends over 17 amino acids. The CDR3 DNA is TGTGCCAGCAGCGGCCGGACTAGCGGGGGCCTCGGGGATACGCAGTATTTT. It encodes CASSGRTSGGLGDTQYF.

The sample holds a few counts of this clone. V and J are TRBV6-6 and TRBJ1-1; D gene ambiguous. From germline, CDR1 is MNHNY and CDR2 SVGAGI (reference sequence). This CDR3 region has 13 residues. Trimming removed 7 bases at V and 5 bases at J, with 14 bases between. This CDR3 reads CASTMAGETEAFF. The CDR3 DNA follows: TGTGCCAGCACTATGGCCGGGGAAACTGAAGCTTTCTTT.

V usage is TRBV7-7 and J usage is TRBJ1-6, with D perhaps TRBD1 (5 bases). V was cut by 5 bases and J by 2 bases, with 22 bases left in between. Germline assignment: CDR1 SSHAT and CDR2 FNYEAQ (reference sequence). This CDR3 has 19 residues. CDR3 nucleotides: TGTGCCAGCAGCCCGAGAGGGGACTACACAGGAACCTATAATTCACCCCTCCACTTT. Encoded protein: CASSPRGDYTGTYNSPLHF.

The chain couples TRBV2 to TRBJ2-3; D is uncertain. The V and J ends lost 0 bases and 7 bases respectively, with 8 bases between them. The CDR3 contains 13 residues. Germline V gene sequence: CDR1 SNHLY, CDR2 FYNNEI. CDR3 DNA: TGTGCCAGCAGTGAAGCAAGGAGTCATACGCAGTATTTT. It translates to CASSEARSHTQYF.

The chain recombines TRBV19 with TRBJ1-1; D possibly corresponds to TRBD1 (5 bases). Per the germline V gene, CDR1 is LNHDA and CDR2 is SQIVND (reference sequence). The ends were cut back, 10 bases at V and 6 bases at J, with 12 bases in the middle. The CDR3 is 11 residues long. CDR3 DNA sequence: TGTGCCACCCTGCGGGGCCCTGAAGCTTTCTTT. It codes for CATLRGPEAFF.

The chain has TRBV4-1 and TRBJ2-7, with TRBD1 matching over 9 bases. Trimming cost V 3 bases and J 6 bases; bases outside gene matches: 9. Germline assignment: CDR1 MGHRA and CDR2 YSYEKL. This CDR3 comprises 15 residues. DNA of the CDR3: TGCGCCAGCAGCCAGGCCGGGACAGGGAGTTCCGAGCAGTACTTC. This gives the protein CASSQAGTGSSEQYF.

This rearrangement joins TRBV6-1 to TRBJ1-1, with 8 bases lining up with TRBD1. CDR1 and CDR2 (germline): MNHNS, SASEGT. The CDR3 is made up of 14 amino acids. The trim removed 6 bases at V and 4 bases at J, leaving 7 bases unmatched. CDR3 sequence (DNA): TGTGCCAGCAGGGACAGGGTATGGGGCACTGAAGCTTTCTTT. This encodes CASRDRVWGTEAFF.

Only a few counts were recorded for this clone. The rearrangement joins TRBV30 to TRBJ2-7; D perhaps matches TRBD2 (6 bases). The CDR3 length is 13 residues. The ends were cut back, 0 bases at V and 2 bases at J, with 8 bases in the middle. Per germline, CDR1 GTSNPN and CDR2 SVGIG (reference sequence). In DNA, the CDR3 is TGTGCCTGGAGTGTAGGAGGGCCCTACGAGCAGTACTTC. It yields the protein CAWSVGGPYEQYF.

This clone has only one observation. This sequence joins TRBV29-1 and TRBJ2-1, with 10 bases lining up with TRBD2. The CDR3 totals 16 residues. Germline V lookup: CDR1 SQVTM, CDR2 ANQGSEA. The V segment lost 0 bases and the J segment 10 bases; nucleotides outside the gene matches: 12. The CDR3 nucleotides are TGCAGCGTTGAAGACCCCCTGGGACTAGCGCCCTACGAGCAGTTCTTC. Its translation is CSVEDPLGLAPYEQFF.

V usage is TRBV19 and J usage is TRBJ2-7, with D hard to call. The V gene lost 2 bases and the J gene lost 1 base, with 12 bases spanning the gap. Germline-derived CDR1 and CDR2 are LNHDA and SQIVND (reference sequence). The CDR3 extends over 15 amino acids. Written as DNA, the CDR3 is TGTGCCAGTAGTATAAGATCCCCAGGATCCTACGAGCAGTACTTC. This encodes CASSIRSPGSYEQYF. Using reference TRBV19 and TRBJ2-7 for the parts outside the CDR3, the full variable domain is DGGITQSPKYLFRKEGQNVTLSCEQNLNHDAMYWYRQDPGQGLRLIYYSQIVNDFQKGDIAEGYSVSREKKESFPLTVTSAQKNPTAFYLCASSIRSPGSYEQYFGPGTRLTVT.

To note about this clone: Other DNA sequences in the same sample also yield this CDR3. The chain joins TRBV29-1 to TRBJ2-3; 10 bases fit TRBD2. The CDR3 is made up of 17 amino acids. Per germline, CDR1 SQVTM and CDR2 ANQGSEA. The V gene end was trimmed by 4 bases and the J gene end by 1 base; junction bases not matched to a gene: 11. CDR3 sequence (DNA): TGCAGCGTTGGGGTAGTAGCGGGGGGACGTGGCACAGATACGCAGTATTTT. Its translation: CSVGVVAGGRGTDTQYF.

The V call is TRBV28, the J call TRBJ2-5, with D unresolved. The CDR3 spans 19 residues. Germline V CDR1 and CDR2: MDHEN, SYDVKM. Trimming pared 4 bases from V and 5 bases from J, leaving 29 bases between. The CDR3 loop is CASSSHATSRPTKLETQYF. The CDR3 bases are TGTGCCAGCAGTTCCCATGCGACATCTCGTCCTACGAAGTTGGAGACCCAGTACTTC.

The chain is built from TRBV29-1 and TRBJ2-1; the D gene is possibly TRBD1 (6 bases). CDR1 is SQVTM and CDR2 is ANQGSEA in the germline V gene. The CDR3 consists of 11 residues. The CDR3 reads CSYSRDISPFF. As DNA, the CDR3 is TGCAGTTACAGCCGGGACATTTCCCCGTTCTTC.

The chain links TRBV18 to TRBJ2-3; 12 positions match TRBD2. The germline V gene encodes CDR1 KGHSH and CDR2 LQKENI. This CDR3 comprises 17 residues. The junction had 5 bases not matched to a gene; V was cut back by 2 bases and J by 2 bases. CDR3 loop: CASSPYLAGGATDTQYF. The CDR3 bases are TGTGCCAGCTCACCATACCTAGCGGGGGGGGCCACAGATACGCAGTATTTT.

The V and J genes are TRBV28 and TRBJ2-1; 10 bases match TRBD1. The junction had 2 bases not matched to a gene; V was cut back by 8 bases and J by 7 bases. Germline lookup yields CDR1 MDHEN and CDR2 SYDVKM. The CDR3 is 12 residues long. The CDR3 DNA follows: TGTGCCAGCGGGACAGGGGAGAATGAGCAGTTCTTC. Amino acids: CASGTGENEQFF.

This chain links TRBV28 with TRBJ1-6; 7 positions match TRBD1. This CDR3 has 14 residues. V was clipped by 6 bases and J by 7 bases; unmatched bases: 6. Germline lookup yields CDR1 MDHEN and CDR2 SYDVKM. The CDR3 coding sequence is TGTGCCAGCAGCCTGACAGGGAGAAATTCACCCCTCCACTTT. It yields the protein CASSLTGRNSPLHF.

V and J are TRBV29-1 and TRBJ2-7, with D possibly matching TRBD2 (6 bases). Between the trimmed V and J ends, which lost 6 bases and 4 bases, there was a span of 19 bases. Germline CDR1 and CDR2: SQVTM and ANQGSEA. The CDR3 has 14 amino acids. CDR3 nucleotide sequence: TGCAGCGTAATTGGGACTGCGGATCTGTACGAGCAGTACTTC. It codes for CSVIGTADLYEQYF.

This sequence joins TRBV7-2 and TRBJ1-2; D is perhaps TRBD1 (6 bases). This CDR3 region has 13 residues. From germline, CDR1 is SGHTA and CDR2 FQGNSA. Trimming took off 6 bases at V and 2 bases at J, with 10 bases between the two ends. The CDR3 DNA follows: TGTGCCAGCAGACAGGGTATAAACTATGGCTACACCTTC. Amino acids: CASRQGINYGYTF.

This clone showed up just once. The chain carries TRBV2 and TRBJ2-7, with 11 positions matching TRBD1. Losses at the gene ends were 7 bases for V and 4 bases for J; bases not matched to a gene: 6. Germline loops: CDR1 SNHLY, CDR2 FYNNEI. The CDR3 extends over 14 amino acids. The CDR3 DNA sequence: TGTGCCAGCAACGGACAGGGGGCGGCGTACGAGCAGTACTTC. Its protein product is CASNGQGAAYEQYF.

The CDR3 bases are TGTGCCAGCAGTGGGGTGGTAAGGGGTGGCAATCAGCCCCAGCATTTT. The encoded protein is CASSGVVRGGNQPQHF. This chain links TRBV2 with TRBJ1-5, with D possibly being TRBD1 (5 bases). This CDR3 comprises 16 residues. Per germline, CDR1 SNHLY and CDR2 FYNNEI. The V gene lost 4 bases and the J gene lost 2 bases, with 15 bases spanning the gap. The variable domain in full, completed from reference TRBV2 and TRBJ1-5, reads EPEVTQTPSHQVTQMGQEVILRCVPISNHLYFYWYRQILGQKVEFLVSFYNNEISEKSEIFDDQFSVERPDGSNFTLKIRSTKLEDSAMYFCASSGVVRGGNQPQHFGDGTRLSIL.

The rearrangement uses TRBV19 and TRBJ1-1; weak D call: TRBD1 (5 bases). The ends were cut back, 0 bases at V and 8 bases at J, with 16 bases in the middle. From germline, CDR1 is LNHDA and CDR2 SQIVND (reference sequence). CDR3 length: 15 residues. CDR3 amino acids: CASSIDRGSESEAFF. The CDR3 DNA sequence: TGTGCCAGTAGTATAGATAGGGGCAGTGAATCCGAAGCTTTCTTT. The whole variable domain, filled in from reference TRBV19 and TRBJ1-1, reads DGGITQSPKYLFRKEGQNVTLSCEQNLNHDAMYWYRQDPGQGLRLIYYSQIVNDFQKGDIAEGYSVSREKKESFPLTVTSAQKNPTAFYLCASSIDRGSESEAFFGQGTRLTVV.

This sequence joins TRBV7-2 and TRBJ2-2, with D perhaps matching TRBD2 (7 bases). Germline V gives CDR1 SGHTA, CDR2 FQGNSA. The CDR3 spans 16 residues. The V end lost 0 bases, the J end lost 6 bases, and 14 bases lay between the germline ends. The CDR3 DNA reads as TGTGCCAGCAGCTTAGCCGTCGGGGAGGGGGCCGGGGAGCTGTTTTTT. Translated, it gives CASSLAVGEGAGELFF.

This chain links TRBV13 with TRBJ2-5; D might be TRBD2 (5 bases). CDR3 length equals 15 residues. The V end lost 5 bases, the J end lost 4 bases, and 17 bases lay between the germline ends. Germline loops: CDR1 PRHDT, CDR2 FYEKMQ (reference sequence). The CDR3 region has the DNA TGTGCCAGCAGCCTCCGCTCGGACGGAGGAGAGACCCAGTACTTC. Amino acids: CASSLRSDGGETQYF.

The chain carries TRBV9 and TRBJ1-4, with a tentative D call TRBD1 (6 bases). This CDR3 has 13 amino acids. Germline CDR1 reads SGDLS; CDR2 reads YYNGEE. Trimming took 3 bases from V and 8 from J, leaving 11 bases between them. In DNA, the CDR3 is TGTGCCAGCAGCGCGGCAGGGGAAGAAAAACTGTTTTTT. Its translation is CASSAAGEEKLFF. The entire variable domain, with the rest obtained from reference TRBV9 and TRBJ1-4, is as follows: DSGVTQTPKHLITATGQRVTLRCSPRSGDLSVYWYQQSLDQGLQFLIQYYNGEERAKGNILERFSAQQFPDLHSELNLSSLELGDSALYFCASSAAGEEKLFFGSGTQLSVL.

The rearrangement links TRBV5-4 to TRBJ1-6, with D tentatively TRBD1 (6 bases). The CDR3 runs to 15 residues. Looked up from germline, CDR1 is SGHNT and CDR2 is YYREEE (reference sequence). Trimming cost V 5 bases and J 5 bases, with 14 bases left between them. In DNA form, the CDR3 reads TGTGCCAGCAGACTAGGGACATCGAATAATTCACCCCTCCACTTT. It specifies CASRLGTSNNSPLHF. Variable domain in full (rest from reference TRBV5-4 and TRBJ1-6): ETGVTQSPTHLIKTRGQQVTLRCSSQSGHNTVSWYQQALGQGPQFIFQYYREEENGRGNFPPRFSGLQFPNYSSELNVNALELDDSALYLCASRLGTSNNSPLHFGNGTRLTVT.

The chain carries TRBV5-1 and TRBJ1-5; the D gene is possibly TRBD1 (6 bases). Germline-derived CDR1 and CDR2 are SGHRS and YFSETQ. Between the trimmed V and J ends, which lost 2 bases and 0 bases, there was a span of 9 bases. This CDR3 has 15 residues. The CDR3 sequence: CASSFTGSSNQPQHF. The CDR3 nucleotides are TGCGCCAGCAGCTTTACAGGGAGTAGCAATCAGCCCCAGCATTTT. Drawing the rest from reference TRBV5-1 and TRBJ1-5, the complete variable domain is KAGVTQTPRYLIKTRGQQVTLSCSPISGHRSVSWYQQTPGQGLQFLFEYFSETQRNKGNFPGRFSGRQFSNSRSEMNVSTLELGDSALYLCASSFTGSSNQPQHFGDGTRLSIL.

V usage is TRBV15 and J usage is TRBJ1-1, with 7 bases identical to TRBD1. This CDR3 region has 16 residues. Looked up from germline, CDR1 is LNHNV and CDR2 is YYDKDF (reference sequence). Trimming removed 3 bases from V and 5 bases from J; junction bases left unmatched: 12. Written as DNA, the CDR3 is TGTGCCACCAGCAGTGACAGGGCGAGTTCAAGGACTGAAGCTTTCTTT. It yields the protein CATSSDRASSRTEAFF.

This clone was counted only a few times. The chain carries TRBV5-6 and TRBJ1-3; 8 bases fit TRBD1. V shed 4 bases and J 2 bases; nucleotides not matched to a gene: 2. The CDR3 spans 14 residues. The germline CDR1 and CDR2 sequences are SGHDT and YYEEEE. The CDR3 region has the DNA TGTGCCAGCAGCCAACAGGGGGCTGGAAACACCATATATTTT. Protein product: CASSQQGAGNTIYF. The complete variable domain, with remaining parts taken from reference TRBV5-6 and TRBJ1-3, reads DAGVTQSPTHLIKTRGQQVTLRCSPKSGHDTVSWYQQALGQGPQFIFQYYEEEERQRGNFPDRFSGHQFPNYSSELNVNALLLGDSALYLCASSQQGAGNTIYFGEGSWLTVV.